This is a list of T cell receptor beta chains from one sample in a study of CD8 T cells in ankylosing spondylitis. Using its own MiXCR run on the 5' RACE reads, TCRdb lists one record per CDR3 protein. Found here are 200,000 to 250,000 distinct CDR3 sequences, roughly a tenth of them singletons; the top ten hold roughly 23%. Material for sequencing was blood, either unsorted or a sorted T cell fraction (not recorded which). The receptor source for this set is a male donor with ankylosing spondylitis or in good health (not recorded which). The CDR3 runs from the conserved cysteine through the conserved F or W. A D gene is named only where the DNA matches it firmly. Clone size is stated in some rows and not others, as once, few, many or a class when expanded.

abundance: many
len: 13
v_gene: TRBV6-1
d_gene: NA
j_gene: TRBJ1-2
CDR3nt: TGTGCCAGCAGTCGAGGGTCTAACTATGGCTACACCTTC
CDR3aa: CASSRGSNYGYTF

abundance: many
len: 15
v_gene: TRBV6-1
d_gene: TRBD1
j_gene: TRBJ2-3
CDR3nt: TGTGCCAGCAGACGGGGACAGGGGGACACAGATACGCAGTATTTT
CDR3aa: CASRRGQGDTDTQYF

abundance: NA
len: 15
v_gene: TRBV20-1
d_gene: TRBD1
j_gene: TRBJ1-1
CDR3nt: TGCAGTGCTTCTTTTTCGGGCAGGGGGGATACTGAAGCTTTCTTT
CDR3aa: CSASFSGRGDTEAFF

abundance: NA
len: 16
v_gene: TRBV6-1
d_gene: TRBD1
j_gene: TRBJ2-3
CDR3nt: TGTGCCAGCAGTGAAGCCGGGACAGGGGCCACAGATACGCAGTATTTT
CDR3aa: CASSEAGTGATDTQYF

abundance: many
len: 15
v_gene: TRBV5-1
d_gene: TRBD2
j_gene: TRBJ2-3
CDR3nt: TGCGCCAGCAGCACCACCACTAGCGGGTACGATACGCAGTATTTT
CDR3aa: CASSTTTSGYDTQYF

abundance: many
len: 13
v_gene: TRBV20-1
d_gene: NA
j_gene: TRBJ2-3
CDR3nt: TGCAGTGCTAGTGTATGGGGTCAAGATACGCAGTATTTT
CDR3aa: CSASVWGQDTQYF

abundance: many
len: 13
v_gene: TRBV20-1
d_gene: TRBD1
j_gene: TRBJ2-7
CDR3nt: TGCAGTGCTGCCCGGACAGGGCCCTACGAGCAGTACTTC
CDR3aa: CSAARTGPYEQYF

abundance: many
len: 13
v_gene: TRBV20-1
d_gene: NA
j_gene: TRBJ1-4
CDR3nt: TGCAGTGCTAGGGGCTGGGCTGACGAAAAACTGTTTTTT
CDR3aa: CSARGWADEKLFF

abundance: few
len: 12
v_gene: TRBV27
d_gene: NA
j_gene: TRBJ2-5
CDR3nt: TGTGCCAGCAGTACAAAGGGAGAGACCCAGTACTTC
CDR3aa: CASSTKGETQYF

abundance: many
len: 17
v_gene: TRBV27
d_gene: NA
j_gene: TRBJ1-5
CDR3nt: TGTGCCAGCAGTTTATCCGTGGGTGGGGGATTCAATCAGCCCCAGCATTTT
CDR3aa: CASSLSVGGGFNQPQHF

abundance: many
len: 14
v_gene: TRBV7-8
d_gene: NA
j_gene: TRBJ2-1
CDR3nt: TGTGCCAGCATAAGGGACCAGTACCCTGGGGAGCAGTTCTTC
CDR3aa: CASIRDQYPGEQFF

abundance: NA
len: 15
v_gene: TRBV20-1
d_gene: NA
j_gene: TRBJ2-1
CDR3nt: TGCAGTGCTAGAGGCTTCTACTCCTCCTACAATGAGCAGTTCTTC
CDR3aa: CSARGFYSSYNEQFF

abundance: NA
len: 14
v_gene: TRBV2
d_gene: TRBD1
j_gene: TRBJ2-5
CDR3nt: TGTGCCAGCAGGGGTGGGACAGCCCAAGAGACCCAGTACTTC
CDR3aa: CASRGGTAQETQYF

abundance: many
len: 15
v_gene: TRBV5-8
d_gene: NA
j_gene: TRBJ2-2
CDR3nt: TGTGCCAGCAGCGCGGACCCCAGGAACACCGGGGAGCTGTTTTTT
CDR3aa: CASSADPRNTGELFF

abundance: few
len: 15
v_gene: TRBV28
d_gene: TRBD1
j_gene: TRBJ2-7
CDR3nt: TGTGCCAGCAGTGGAGGACAGGGAAGACTCTACGAGCAGTACTTC
CDR3aa: CASSGGQGRLYEQYF

abundance: few
len: 13
v_gene: TRBV2
d_gene: NA
j_gene: TRBJ1-5
CDR3nt: TGTGCCAGCAGTGCAGGCCGCAATCAGCCCCAGCATTTT
CDR3aa: CASSAGRNQPQHF

abundance: NA
len: 13
v_gene: TRBV29-1
d_gene: NA
j_gene: TRBJ1-1
CDR3nt: TGCAGCGGCGGTGGGCCGACGAACACTGAAGCTTTCTTT
CDR3aa: CSGGGPTNTEAFF

abundance: few
len: 17
v_gene: TRBV6-5
d_gene: TRBD1
j_gene: TRBJ2-4
CDR3nt: TGTGCCAGCAGTTACAGTCTTGGGACAGGGGCCAAAAACATTCAGTACTTC
CDR3aa: CASSYSLGTGAKNIQYF

abundance: many
len: 16
v_gene: TRBV7-8
d_gene: NA
j_gene: TRBJ1-2
CDR3nt: TGTGCCAGCAGCTTAGCGCCGGCAGACCCTAACTATGGCTACACCTTC
CDR3aa: CASSLAPADPNYGYTF

abundance: many
len: 14
v_gene: TRBV12-3/TRBV12-4
d_gene: NA
j_gene: TRBJ1-2
CDR3nt: TGTGCCAGCAGTTTATCATCGGGGTTCTATGGCTACACCTTC
CDR3aa: CASSLSSGFYGYTF

abundance: NA
len: 19
v_gene: TRBV12-3/TRBV12-4
d_gene: TRBD1
j_gene: TRBJ2-3
CDR3nt: TGTGCCAGCAGTTTAATCGGGACAGGGGGAATGGGTCACACAGATACGCAGTATTTT
CDR3aa: CASSLIGTGGMGHTDTQYF

abundance: NA
len: 15
v_gene: TRBV24-1
d_gene: TRBD1
j_gene: TRBJ1-1
CDR3nt: TGTGCCACCAGTGAGGAGACAGGGGGTAACACTGAAGCTTTCTTT
CDR3aa: CATSEETGGNTEAFF

abundance: many
len: 10
v_gene: TRBV20-1
d_gene: NA
j_gene: TRBJ1-2
CDR3nt: TGCAGTGCTAGAGAGTATGGCTACACCTTC
CDR3aa: CSAREYGYTF

abundance: NA
len: 12
v_gene: TRBV27
d_gene: NA
j_gene: TRBJ1-5
CDR3nt: TGTGCCAGCAGTTTAAATGGGGGGCCCCAGCATTTT
CDR3aa: CASSLNGGPQHF

abundance: NA
len: 14
v_gene: TRBV20-1
d_gene: TRBD2
j_gene: TRBJ2-5
CDR3nt: TGCAGTGCTAGAGAGGGGACTAGCGGGGGGCACCGGTACTTC
CDR3aa: CSAREGTSGGHRYF

abundance: NA
len: 16
v_gene: TRBV5-1
d_gene: TRBD2
j_gene: TRBJ2-3
CDR3nt: TGCGCCAGCAGCTTGGCGGCGGGGGAGAGCACAGATACGCAGTATTTT
CDR3aa: CASSLAAGESTDTQYF

abundance: NA
len: 15
v_gene: TRBV14
d_gene: NA
j_gene: TRBJ2-5
CDR3nt: TGTGCCAGCAGCCAAAGGGACCGGTACCAAGAGACCCAGTACTTC
CDR3aa: CASSQRDRYQETQYF

abundance: few
len: 11
v_gene: TRBV2
d_gene: NA
j_gene: TRBJ2-1
CDR3nt: TGTGCCAGCAGTGCTCCCGCTGAGCAGTTCTTC
CDR3aa: CASSAPAEQFF

abundance: NA
len: 14
v_gene: TRBV11-2
d_gene: NA
j_gene: TRBJ2-7
CDR3nt: TGTGCCAGCAGCTTAGACGCAGGGCGAAGGGAGCAGTACTTC
CDR3aa: CASSLDAGRREQYF

abundance: many
len: 15
v_gene: TRBV5-1
d_gene: NA
j_gene: TRBJ2-3
CDR3nt: TGCGCCAGCAGCTTGGAGGGGCAGGTGGTGGATACGCAGTATTTT
CDR3aa: CASSLEGQVVDTQYF

abundance: many
len: 13
v_gene: TRBV12-3/TRBV12-4
d_gene: NA
j_gene: TRBJ2-1
CDR3nt: TGTGCCAGCAGTTTATTTCAGGACAATGAGCAGTTCTTC
CDR3aa: CASSLFQDNEQFF

abundance: many
len: 15
v_gene: TRBV7-3
d_gene: NA
j_gene: TRBJ1-3
CDR3nt: TGTGCCAGCAGCTTGACCGGGGGATCTGGAAACACCATATATTTT
CDR3aa: CASSLTGGSGNTIYF

abundance: few
len: 14
v_gene: TRBV7-8
d_gene: NA
j_gene: TRBJ2-3
CDR3nt: TGTGCCAGCAGCCCCCTTCGAGTCACAGATACGCAGTATTTT
CDR3aa: CASSPLRVTDTQYF

abundance: many
len: 14
v_gene: TRBV16
d_gene: NA
j_gene: TRBJ2-5
CDR3nt: TGTGCCAGCAGCCAATCCTCACAACTCGAGACCCAGTACTTC
CDR3aa: CASSQSSQLETQYF

abundance: many
len: 11
v_gene: TRBV28
d_gene: NA
j_gene: TRBJ1-5
CDR3nt: TGTGCCAGCAGTTTCAGTCAGCCCCAGCATTTT
CDR3aa: CASSFSQPQHF

abundance: few
len: 14
v_gene: TRBV12-3/TRBV12-4
d_gene: NA
j_gene: TRBJ1-4
CDR3nt: TGTGCCAGCAGTTCAAGTACAGGAGGTGAAAAACTGTTTTTT
CDR3aa: CASSSSTGGEKLFF

abundance: many
len: 16
v_gene: TRBV3-1
d_gene: TRBD1
j_gene: TRBJ2-3
CDR3nt: TGTGCCAGCAGCCAAATAAACGGGGACAGGACAGATACGCAGTATTTT
CDR3aa: CASSQINGDRTDTQYF

abundance: few
len: 16
v_gene: TRBV12-3/TRBV12-4
d_gene: TRBD2
j_gene: TRBJ2-2
CDR3nt: TGTGCCAGCAGTCCCTCTAGCGGGGGGGCCACCGGGGAGCTGTTTTTT
CDR3aa: CASSPSSGGATGELFF

abundance: many
len: 16
v_gene: TRBV6-5
d_gene: TRBD2
j_gene: TRBJ2-1
CDR3nt: TGTGCCAGCAGTTACCATGGCTTAGCGGGGGGGGAAGGGCAGTTCTTC
CDR3aa: CASSYHGLAGGEGQFF

abundance: NA
len: 20
v_gene: TRBV14
d_gene: TRBD2
j_gene: TRBJ2-6
CDR3nt: TGTGCCAGCAGCCAAAAGTGGTGGACTAGCGGAATCTCTGGGGCCAACGTCCTGACTTTC
CDR3aa: CASSQKWWTSGISGANVLTF